This is a list of T cell receptor beta chains from one sample in a study of radiotherapy plus CTLA-4 blockade in lung cancer. Using immunoSEQ multiplex PCR, the repertoire was profiled, and TCRdb retains in-frame clones only, with some absent. Among around 45,000 clones listed, 65% to 75% were seen once. The sample in question was peripheral blood, obtained from a patient treated with radiotherapy plus ipilimumab. Receptors were obtained from a human donor with non-small cell lung cancer who had a partial response to radiotherapy plus ipilimumab. Both conserved end residues are part of each CDR3. Fields, in order: D gene, V gene, clone size, J gene, CDR3 length, CDR3 DNA, CDR3 protein. A D gene is named only where the DNA matches it firmly. Some rows mark clone size as missing; the rest say once, few, many or name a class of expanded clone.

>TRBD1|TRBV6-1|.|TRBJ1-1|16
TGTGCCAGCAGTGAAGTGGGGACAGGGAGGAACACTGAAGCTTTCTTT
CASSEVGTGRNTEAFF
>.|TRBV2|.|TRBJ1-5|15
TGTGCCAGCAGCGTCGGACAGACTAGCAATCAGCCCCAGCATTTT
CASSVGQTSNQPQHF
>TRBD2|TRBV30|few|TRBJ2-7|14
TGTGCCTGGAGTCCTCTAGCGGGGGAGGGCGAGCAGTACTTC
CAWSPLAGEGEQYF
>TRBD2|TRBV28|.|TRBJ2-7|14
TGTGCCAGCAGTACCGGGACTAGCTATTACGAGCAGTACTTC
CASSTGTSYYEQYF
>.|TRBV7-9|once|TRBJ2-3|16
TGTGCCAGCAGCTTAGCCGCGGCAGGGGCCCTGGATACGCAGTATTTT
CASSLAAAGALDTQYF
>.|TRBV5-5|.|TRBJ1-1|14
TGTGCCAGCAGCCCCCCAGTAGGAGGTGGAGTTCCTTTCTTT
CASSPPVGGGVPFF
>.|TRBV6-1|.|TRBJ2-5|14
TGTGCCAGCTGGCGACAGAAGAGTCGAGAGACCCAGTACTTC
CASWRQKSRETQYF
>.|TRBV7-8|few|TRBJ1-2|12
TGTGCCAGCAGCTTAGTAGGGGATGGCTACACCTTC
CASSLVGDGYTF
>TRBD1|TRBV10-3|few|TRBJ1-2|13
TGTGCCATCAGGGGGGGACAGACCGGCGGCTACACCTTC
CAIRGGQTGGYTF
>.|TRBV6-5|few|TRBJ2-7|12
TGTGCCAGCAGTGAAGGGGTAGGCGAGCAGTACTTC
CASSEGVGEQYF
>.|TRBV18|few|TRBJ2-1|17
TGTGCCAGCTCACCACCGACCGGCGGCGGCACCTACAATGAGCAGTTCTTC
CASSPPTGGGTYNEQFF
>.|TRBV5-1|.|TRBJ2-7|16
TGCGCCAGCAGCCGGACCGTAGGAGGGAGCTCCTACGAGCAGTACTTC
CASSRTVGGSSYEQYF
>TRBD1|TRBV27|few|TRBJ1-2|14
TGTGCCAGCAGTTTTGGGGGACAGCCCTATGGCTACACCTTC
CASSFGGQPYGYTF
>TRBD1|TRBV5-4|.|TRBJ1-4|16
TGTGCCAGCAGCTCAAATCCGGGACAGGGGGACGAAAAACTGTTTTTT
CASSSNPGQGDEKLFF
>TRBD1|TRBV7-8|.|TRBJ2-7|12
TGTGCCAGCAGCTTGGACAGGAACGAGCAGTACTTC
CASSLDRNEQYF
>TRBD1|TRBV29-1|few|TRBJ2-7|12
TGCAGCGTTGAAACAGGGGCCTACGAGCAGTACTTC
CSVETGAYEQYF
>.|TRBV14|.|TRBJ2-1|13
TGTGCCAGCAGCCAGCGGTACGAGGGTGAGCAGTTCTTC
CASSQRYEGEQFF
>.|TRBV18|.|TRBJ1-1|13
TGTGCCAGCTCACCCCGACAGGACACTGAAGCTTTCTTT
CASSPRQDTEAFF
>TRBD2|TRBV25-1|.|TRBJ2-7|15
TGTGCCAGCAGTGGTCCGGGACTAGCGGGACACGAGCAGTACTTC
CASSGPGLAGHEQYF
>.|TRBV30|.|TRBJ1-2|14
TGTGCCTGGAGTCGACTCACGGTGTCTGGTGGCTACACCTTC
CAWSRLTVSGGYTF
>TRBD2|TRBV19|few|TRBJ2-1|18
TGTGCCAGTAGTAGTCCGAGGGGGCTAGCGGGATTAATGGATGAGCAGTTCTTC
CASSSPRGLAGLMDEQFF
>.|TRBV4-3|.|TRBJ2-1|15
TGCGCCAGCAGCCAATATGGTAATTCTCTAAGTGAGCAGTTCTTC
CASSQYGNSLSEQFF
>.|TRBV9|.|TRBJ1-4|15
TGTGCCAGCAGCGTATCGTGGGTAGAGACAGAAAAACTGTTTTTT
CASSVSWVETEKLFF
>TRBD2|TRBV9|.|TRBJ2-1|15
TGTGCCAGCAGCGGAGCGGGAGAGTCCTACAATGAGCAGTTCTTC
CASSGAGESYNEQFF
>TRBD1|TRBV5-1|.|TRBJ2-2|15
TGCGCCAGCACCCGGGACAGGGGCGACACCGGGGAGCTGTTTTTT
CASTRDRGDTGELFF
>.|TRBV5-1|.|TRBJ1-1|12
TGCGCCAGCAGCTTGGGGGGAGTTGAAGCTTTCTTT
CASSLGGVEAFF
>.|TRBV18|few|TRBJ1-1|16
TGTGCCAGCTCAGGCGTCAACAGGGCCCTGAACACTGAAGCTTTCTTT
CASSGVNRALNTEAFF
>TRBD1|TRBV28|.|TRBJ1-1|15
TGTGCCAGCAGTTTATGGACAGGGGAAGGCACTGAAGCTTTCTTT
CASSLWTGEGTEAFF
>TRBD1|TRBV7-3|.|TRBJ1-5|14
TGTGCCAGCAGAAAACAGGGGAGCAATCAGCCCCAGCATTTT
CASRKQGSNQPQHF
>TRBD2|TRBV4-3|once|TRBJ2-7|14
TGCGCCAGCAGCCGAGAGTGGGCGGGAGACGAGCAGTACTTC
CASSREWAGDEQYF
>TRBD1|TRBV7-8|.|TRBJ1-2|14
TGTGCCAGCAGTCAGGGACAGAAGGGATATGGCTACACCTTC
CASSQGQKGYGYTF
>TRBD2|TRBV7-7|few|TRBJ2-5|16
TGTGCTAGCAGCTTAGCCCCCGGGAGGGTCCAAGAGACCCAGTACTTC
CASSLAPGRVQETQYF
>.|TRBV5-5|.|TRBJ1-2|11
TGTGCCAGCAGCCACAGGGCTTTCTACACCTTC
CASSHRAFYTF
>.|TRBV7-9|once|TRBJ1-2|14
TGTGCCAGCAGCCGGGGGGAGTTTAACTATGGCTACACCTTC
CASSRGEFNYGYTF
>.|TRBV5-4|.|TRBJ2-7|15
TGTGCCAGCAGCTTGGACCAAACTAAACTCTACGAGCAGTACTTC
CASSLDQTKLYEQYF
>TRBD2|TRBV5-3|few|TRBJ2-2|15
TGTGCCAGAAGCTGGAGACTAGCGGGAGCCGGGGAGCTGTTTTTT
CARSWRLAGAGELFF
>.|TRBV6-1|few|TRBJ1-2|14
TGTGCCAGCAGTTCCAGCGGGGGTGGGTATGGCTACACCTTC
CASSSSGGGYGYTF
>TRBD1|TRBV5-5|.|TRBJ2-7|14
TGTGCCAGCAGCTCGCCGGGACAGGGCTACGAGCAGTACTTC
CASSSPGQGYEQYF
>.|TRBV21-1|.|TRBJ2-7|17
TGTGCCAGCAGCAAAGCAGGAACCGGGACAGCCGCCTACGAGCAGTACTTC
CASSKAGTGTAAYEQYF
>TRBD1|TRBV5-4|few|TRBJ1-2|15
TGTGCCAGCAGCGGATCCGGAGGGACAGCCTATGGCTACACCTTC
CASSGSGGTAYGYTF
>TRBD2|TRBV4-2|few|TRBJ2-7|17
TGTGCCAGCAGCCAAGATAGCGAGCGGGGGGACATTGGAGGGCAGTACTTC
CASSQDSERGDIGGQYF
>.|TRBV21-1|.|TRBJ1-3|15
TGTGCCGCCGGGACAGGGAGGATTGGGGGAAACACCATATATTTT
CAAGTGRIGGNTIYF
>.|TRBV7-2|.|TRBJ2-1|13
TGTGCCAGCTTTAAAGTAGTGGAGGGTGAGCAGTTCTTC
CASFKVVEGEQFF
>.|TRBV6-1|.|TRBJ2-7|15
TGTGCCAGCAGCGTGCTCCGAGGGCAAAGGCTCGAGCAGTACTTC
CASSVLRGQRLEQYF
>TRBD1|TRBV6-5|.|TRBJ1-2|16
TGTGCCAGCAGTTCTCACAGGGGGCAAGCTAACTATGGCTACACCTTC
CASSSHRGQANYGYTF
>TRBD1|TRBV5-1|.|TRBJ2-2|15
TGCGCCAGCAGCTCCGGGACAGGGAACACCGGGGAGCTGTTTTTT
CASSSGTGNTGELFF
>TRBD2|TRBV10-1|.|TRBJ2-1|16
TGCGCCAGCAGTGAGTATAGCGGGGGGGCCTACAATGAGCAGTTCTTC
CASSEYSGGAYNEQFF
>TRBD1|TRBV19|few|TRBJ2-1|15
TGTGCCAGTAGTATGGGGACAGGGGGTTACAATGAGCAGTTCTTC
CASSMGTGGYNEQFF
>.|TRBV6-1|few|TRBJ1-2|11
TGTGCCAGCAGTGCCCTCTATGGCTACACCTTC
CASSALYGYTF
>TRBD2|TRBV5-1|few|TRBJ2-2|18
TGCGCCAGCAGCTTGGCCGGACTAGCGGGAATAGGAACCGGGGAGCTGTTTTTT
CASSLAGLAGIGTGELFF
>TRBD2|TRBV29-1|few|TRBJ2-1|12
TGCAGCTCTCGGGGTAGCGGGAATGAGCAGTTCTTC
CSSRGSGNEQFF
>TRBD2|TRBV9|.|TRBJ2-2|17
TGTGCCAGCAGCGCCCCACTCAGGGAAGCGGGAGCGGGGGAGCTGTTTTTT
CASSAPLREAGAGELFF
>.|TRBV9|.|TRBJ2-3|13
TGTGCCAGCAGCGTAGCTATGGTGGATACGCAGTATTTT
CASSVAMVDTQYF
>TRBD1|TRBV10-3|.|TRBJ2-1|16
TGTGCCATCAGTGTCAACGACAGGGGGTCTTACAATGAGCAGTTCTTC
CAISVNDRGSYNEQFF